This T cell receptor beta chain was sequenced during a study of T-cell memory formation after mild COVID-19 (dated by TCRdb to the early 2020s). In terms of the full investigation: Most TCR sequence clusters were specific to one of the two donors. T-cell clones expanding and contracting after mild COVID-19 in a couple of donors were tracked by longitudinal TCRalpha and TCRbeta repertoire sequencing. The cohort comprised two young, previously healthy adult volunteers, one female and one male. The paper's findings and limits, for the study overall: The detection of some responding clones in pre-infection memory suggests that pre-existing cross-reactive memory T cells joined the SARS-CoV-2 response. From day 15 to 85, contracting clones showed balanced CD4/CD8 phenotypes, whereas a second wave of clones that expanded from day 15 to 37 leaned towards CD4+. SARS-CoV-2 specificity was not confirmed for the second-wave clones peaking on day 37. Only two mild cases were covered in the study, and larger cohorts including severe cases with pre-infection samples were considered necessary. Contracting CD4+ clones appeared mostly in the CM and EM memory subsets, whereas CD8+ clones were enriched in EMRA.

PBMCs were isolated by Ficoll-Paque density gradient centrifugation. This clonotype has a handful of counts. Its antigen remains undetermined. No much larger clone is present one base from it, and per-base qualities are unavailable. Based on the germline V gene (reference sequence), the CDR1 and CDR2 sequences are LNHNV and YYDKDF. The CDR3 spans 15 residues, from the cysteine through the phenylalanine. Of the read, only the CDR3 DNA is kept; its 45 bases are in frame from base 1. Deletion took 6 bases off V and 0 bases off J, with a span of 12 bases between the germline ends. TCRdb records Illumina NovaSeq 6000 as the sequencer. cDNA libraries for TCRalpha and TCRbeta were prepared by 5'RACE using constant-segment primers, with sample barcodes and unique molecular identifiers added. RNA was extracted from every sample with Trizol reagent. Libraries were amplified in two PCR steps, with a second sample barcode and Illumina TruSeq adapters added in the second step. Sequencing of libraries was performed on an Illumina NovaSeq with 2 x 150 bp paired-end reads. The study's processing was this. The reads were demultiplexed and collapsed into UMI-guided consensus sequences using migec v1.2.7. Using mixcr v2.1.11, the UMI consensuses were aligned to TRA and TRB V and J templates and assembled into clonotypes. Expanded or contracted clonotypes were those called significant by both edgeR and NoisET, with noise models trained on biological replicates. For edgeR calls, the thresholds were a false discovery rate-adjusted p below 0.01 and a log2 fold-change of 1. As an exploratory analysis of dynamics, max-normalized trajectories of the 1000 most abundant clonotypes were examined by PCA with hierarchical clustering. Separately sequenced CD4+ and CD8+ repertoires were used to assign the CD4 or CD8 phenotype of responding clones. Clones were called with MiXCR by TCRdb after fastp trimmed the public reads at Q25, and only in-frame beta chains were retained. Duplicate CDR3 protein sequences are folded into a single record with the most common DNA and genes. TCRdb's processing, not the study's, gives the V and J calls here. The table for this sample lists 44,000 or so distinct CDR3 sequences; roughly 9% of them were counted only once. Of the sample, roughly 10% falls within the top ten clones.

Input material: PBMCs or a T cell subset sorted from them (not recorded which). The origin of this receptor is an adult woman who had mild COVID-19 (a few samples of this study predate the infection). The sample titles of this study are shuffled in the database, so cell type and time point are left out; the donor was told from shared clones. The chain couples TRBV15 to TRBJ1-5; the D gene is not confidently resolved. The nucleotide sequence is TGTGCCACCAGACAGTACTCGTATAGCAATCAGCCCCAGCATTTT. It encodes CATRQYSYSNQPQHF. With the portions outside the CDR3 filled from the reference TRBV15 and TRBJ1-5 genes, the complete variable region becomes DAMVIQNPRYQVTQFGKPVTLSCSQTLNHNVMYWYQQKSSQAPKLLFHYYDKDFNNEADTPDNFQSRRPNTSFCFLDIRSPGLGDTAMYLCATRQYSYSNQPQHFGDGTRLSIL.